This TCR beta chain was sequenced during a study of CD8 T cells in Susac syndrome. Multiple sclerosis controls were treatment-naive patients with stable or active relapsing-remitting disease. TEMRA cells were enriched by FACS, while CD8+ and CD4+ T cells were obtained through a negative isolation that was performed magnetically. V was pared by 0 bases and J by 2 bases, with 12 bases between. Germline CDR1 and CDR2: LGHNA and YSLEER. This CDR3 has 16 residues. This clonotype showed up just once. Random hexamers served to reverse transcribe roughly 0.45 to 1 ug RNA. TCRdb reanalysed the immunoSEQ multiplex PCR reads using MiXCR and keeps one entry per CDR3 protein. The table shows 200,000 or so distinct CDR3 sequences, with about 90% occurring only once.

The sample taken for sequencing was CD8+ T cells from PBMCs. The receptor was isolated from a human donor with multiple sclerosis. The chain is built from TRBV4-3 and TRBJ2-3; D ambiguous. In DNA form, the CDR3 reads TGCGCCAGCAGCCAAGATGTGCTTGGCACCACAGATACGCAGTATTTT. Translation gives CASSQDVLGTTDTQYF.